This is a list of T cell receptor beta chains from one sample in a study of cytomegalovirus exposure and HLA in healthy donors. Clones were sequenced by immunoSEQ multiplex PCR, and TCRdb holds only the in-frame ones, with some missing. The sample carries about 160,000 clones, about 81% recorded once. Sequencing was performed on PBMCs. These TCRs come from a woman between 50 and 59 years old in good health and CMV-seropositive. Both conserved end residues are part of each CDR3. The order of the fields is clone size, D gene, J gene, V gene, CDR3 protein, CDR3 DNA. D genes are given only for firm matches. Rows may omit the clone size; those that give it use once, few, many or a size class.

size: NA
D: TRBD1
J: TRBJ2-1
V: TRBV15
CDR3: CATSRDRANEQFF
DNA: TGTGCCACCAGCAGGGACAGGGCGAATGAGCAGTTCTTC

size: NA
D: NA
J: TRBJ1-5
V: TRBV2
CDR3: CASKGGMSIQPQHF
DNA: TGTGCCAGCAAGGGGGGGATGTCCATTCAGCCCCAGCATTTT

size: once
D: NA
J: TRBJ1-6
V: TRBV6-6
CDR3: CASSYLLRGGSPLHF
DNA: TGTGCCAGCAGTTACCTACTCCGTGGGGGCTCACCCCTCCACTTT

size: NA
D: TRBD2
J: TRBJ2-2
V: TRBV4-1
CDR3: CASSQPSGGANTGELFF
DNA: TGCGCCAGCAGCCAGCCGAGCGGGGGCGCGAACACCGGGGAGCTGTTTTTT

size: NA
D: NA
J: TRBJ2-1
V: TRBV6-6
CDR3: CASIKWGVALNEQFF
DNA: TGTGCCAGCATTAAGTGGGGCGTCGCCCTCAATGAGCAGTTCTTC

size: NA
D: NA
J: TRBJ1-6
V: TRBV5-1
CDR3: CASSRGADRGSPLHF
DNA: TGCGCCAGCAGCCGCGGGGCGGACCGTGGTTCACCCCTCCACTTT

size: few
D: TRBD1
J: TRBJ2-6
V: TRBV2
CDR3: CASRDRGAGANVLTF
DNA: TGTGCCAGCCGGGACAGGGGTGCTGGGGCCAACGTCCTGACTTTC

size: NA
D: NA
J: TRBJ2-3
V: TRBV10-1
CDR3: CASSEATSSDTQYF
DNA: TGCGCCAGCAGTGAGGCGACTAGTTCAGATACGCAGTATTTT

size: NA
D: NA
J: TRBJ1-1
V: TRBV6-5
CDR3: CASSPHREGNTEAFF
DNA: TGTGCCAGCAGTCCTCACAGGGAAGGGAACACTGAAGCTTTCTTT

size: NA
D: TRBD1
J: TRBJ2-7
V: TRBV7-9
CDR3: CASSLTGGTHEQYF
DNA: TGTGCCAGCAGCTTGACAGGGGGCACCCACGAGCAGTACTTC

size: NA
D: NA
J: TRBJ1-1
V: TRBV15
CDR3: CATSRDPSGNTEAFF
DNA: TGTGCCACCAGCAGAGATCCATCCGGGAACACTGAAGCTTTCTTT

size: once
D: TRBD2
J: TRBJ2-7
V: TRBV2
CDR3: CASSEDSGGGWGEQYF
DNA: TGTGCCAGCAGTGAAGATAGCGGGGGAGGGTGGGGAGAGCAGTACTTC

size: NA
D: TRBD1
J: TRBJ1-6
V: TRBV7-9
CDR3: CASSLTGDGSPLHF
DNA: TGTGCCAGCAGCTTAACAGGGGACGGTTCACCCCTCCACTTT

size: NA
D: NA
J: TRBJ1-6
V: TRBV27
CDR3: CASRPRSSYNSPLHF
DNA: TGTGCCAGCAGACCCCGGAGCTCCTATAATTCACCCCTCCACTTT

size: NA
D: NA
J: TRBJ1-1
V: TRBV6-1
CDR3: CAATLDSGTEAFF
DNA: TGTGCCGCTACCCTGGACAGCGGAACTGAAGCTTTCTTT

size: NA
D: TRBD1
J: TRBJ1-4
V: TRBV4-2
CDR3: CASSQGLQGAGIEKLFF
DNA: TGTGCCAGCAGCCAAGGATTACAGGGGGCCGGGATTGAAAAACTGTTTTTT

size: NA
D: NA
J: TRBJ2-1
V: TRBV19
CDR3: CASTRAGRTNNEQFF
DNA: TGTGCCAGTACACGGGCGGGGCGGACCAACAATGAGCAGTTCTTC

size: NA
D: NA
J: TRBJ1-5
V: TRBV19
CDR3: CASSWSGHNNQPQHF
DNA: TGTGCCAGTAGTTGGTCGGGACACAATAATCAGCCCCAGCATTTT

size: NA
D: TRBD1
J: TRBJ1-5
V: TRBV4-1
CDR3: CASSPGTGNQPQHF
DNA: TGCGCCAGCAGCCCCGGGACAGGGAATCAGCCCCAGCATTTT

size: NA
D: NA
J: TRBJ2-7
V: TRBV5-4
CDR3: CASSLGGGTETYEQYF
DNA: TGTGCCAGCAGCTTGGGAGGAGGGACAGAAACCTACGAGCAGTACTTC

size: few
D: TRBD2
J: TRBJ2-3
V: TRBV7-9
CDR3: CASSAHRSTSGEQYF
DNA: TGTGCCAGCAGCGCCCACCGATCGACTAGCGGGGAACAGTATTTT

size: NA
D: TRBD1
J: TRBJ1-2
V: TRBV6-5
CDR3: CASTRTGGVDYGYTF
DNA: TGTGCCAGCACCCGGACAGGGGGGGTAGATTATGGCTACACCTTC

size: once
D: TRBD2
J: TRBJ2-3
V: TRBV7-9
CDR3: CASSGTRMNTQYF
DNA: TGTGCCAGCAGCGGGACTAGGATGAATACGCAGTATTTT

size: NA
D: NA
J: TRBJ1-1
V: TRBV13
CDR3: CASSFGVRSVEAFF
DNA: TGTGCCAGCAGCTTCGGGGTGAGGAGTGTCGAAGCTTTCTTT

size: once
D: TRBD2
J: TRBJ2-2
V: TRBV19
CDR3: CASSRGVGELFF
DNA: TGTGCCAGTAGCCGGGGGGTCGGGGAGCTGTTTTTT

size: NA
D: NA
J: TRBJ1-6
V: TRBV7-3
CDR3: CASSLDKGPLHF
DNA: TGTGCCAGCAGCTTAGACAAGGGGCCCCTCCACTTT

size: few
D: TRBD2
J: TRBJ2-3
V: TRBV7-9
CDR3: CASSLPSGGTDTQYF
DNA: TGTGCCAGCAGCCTCCCTAGCGGGGGCACAGATACGCAGTATTTT

size: NA
D: NA
J: TRBJ2-7
V: TRBV29-1
CDR3: CSVWEREQYF
DNA: TGCAGCGTGTGGGAGCGGGAGCAGTACTTC

size: few
D: NA
J: TRBJ1-5
V: TRBV6-6
CDR3: CASTPGGMRNQPQHF
DNA: TGTGCCAGCACCCCGGGAGGTATGAGGAATCAGCCCCAGCATTTT

size: NA
D: TRBD2
J: TRBJ2-7
V: TRBV4-1
CDR3: CASSQLAGGLSGQYF
DNA: TGCGCCAGCAGCCAGCTAGCGGGGGGGCTATCTGGGCAGTACTTC

size: NA
D: NA
J: TRBJ1-2
V: TRBV6-5
CDR3: CASQLAGGNYGYTF
DNA: TGTGCCAGCCAGTTAGCGGGGGGGAACTATGGCTACACCTTC

size: few
D: NA
J: TRBJ1-1
V: TRBV7-8
CDR3: CASSSRASTTEAFF
DNA: TGTGCCAGCAGCTCCAGGGCGTCGACCACTGAAGCTTTCTTT

size: NA
D: TRBD1
J: TRBJ1-5
V: TRBV27
CDR3: CASSRTGGVQPQHF
DNA: TGTGCCAGCAGCCGGACAGGCGGCGTTCAGCCCCAGCATTTT

size: once
D: NA
J: TRBJ2-7
V: TRBV21-1
CDR3: CASSKEQAHEQYF
DNA: TGTGCCAGCAGCAAAGAACAGGCCCACGAGCAGTACTTC

size: NA
D: TRBD2
J: TRBJ2-1
V: TRBV7-2
CDR3: CASSPLGGGASKNNEQFF
DNA: TGTGCCAGCAGCCCCTTGGGCGGGGGGGCCTCTAAGAACAATGAGCAGTTCTTC

size: NA
D: NA
J: TRBJ1-4
V: TRBV5-1
CDR3: CASSLMGAQEEKLFF
DNA: TGCGCCAGCAGCTTGATGGGGGCGCAGGAGGAAAAACTGTTTTTT

size: NA
D: NA
J: TRBJ2-2
V: TRBV13
CDR3: CASSLGPTTGELFF
DNA: TGTGCCAGCAGCTTGGGGCCTACCACCGGGGAGCTGTTTTTT

size: NA
D: NA
J: TRBJ1-5
V: TRBV11-2
CDR3: CASSPTPSSPPQHF
DNA: TGTGCCAGCAGCCCAACACCATCCTCGCCGCCCCAGCATTTT

size: NA
D: NA
J: TRBJ2-4
V: TRBV29-1
CDR3: CSVEEGQGTNIQYF
DNA: TGCAGCGTTGAAGAGGGGCAGGGAACAAACATTCAGTACTTC

size: NA
D: TRBD1
J: TRBJ2-7
V: TRBV2
CDR3: CASRDRGHEQYF
DNA: TGTGCCAGCCGGGACAGGGGGCACGAGCAGTACTTC

size: NA
D: NA
J: TRBJ1-5
V: TRBV7-2
CDR3: CASSLGTVNQPQHF
DNA: TGTGCCAGCAGCTTAGGGACAGTCAATCAGCCCCAGCATTTT

size: NA
D: NA
J: TRBJ2-5
V: TRBV5-1
CDR3: CASSLGLSLPKETQYF
DNA: TGCGCCAGCAGCTTGGGATTGAGCCTACCCAAAGAGACCCAGTACTTC

size: NA
D: NA
J: TRBJ2-1
V: TRBV2
CDR3: CASSEALSLDEQFF
DNA: TGTGCCAGCAGTGAAGCGCTATCATTAGATGAGCAGTTCTTC

size: NA
D: NA
J: TRBJ1-2
V: TRBV5-1
CDR3: CASSFDGNDYGYTF
DNA: TGCGCCAGCAGCTTTGACGGGAATGACTATGGCTACACCTTC

size: NA
D: TRBD1
J: TRBJ2-5
V: TRBV9
CDR3: CASSYRGVETQYF
DNA: TGTGCCAGCAGCTACAGGGGGGTAGAGACCCAGTACTTC

size: NA
D: TRBD1
J: TRBJ2-1
V: TRBV13
CDR3: CASSVETGFMIF
DNA: TGTGCCAGCAGCGTTGAGACAGGGTTTATGATCTTC

size: NA
D: NA
J: TRBJ2-2
V: TRBV5-1
CDR3: CASSETGNTGELFF
DNA: TGCGCCAGCAGCGAGACGGGTAACACCGGGGAGCTGTTTTTT

size: NA
D: NA
J: TRBJ1-1
V: TRBV5-1
CDR3: CASSLKTGRNTEAFF
DNA: TGCGCCAGCAGCTTGAAAACAGGGAGGAACACTGAAGCTTTCTTT

size: NA
D: TRBD2
J: TRBJ2-3
V: TRBV2
CDR3: CASRPGAGGRGTDTQYF
DNA: TGTGCCAGCAGACCCGGGGCGGGGGGGCGGGGCACAGATACGCAGTATTTT

size: NA
D: NA
J: TRBJ2-7
V: TRBV7-6
CDR3: CASSPGLLSSYERYF
DNA: TGTGCCAGCAGCCCTGGACTGTTGAGCTCCTACGAGCGGTACTTC

size: NA
D: NA
J: TRBJ2-5
V: TRBV29-1
CDR3: CSVEERIERYF
DNA: TGCAGCGTTGAAGAGCGGATCGAACGGTACTTC

size: NA
D: NA
J: TRBJ1-2
V: TRBV30
CDR3: CAWSVRKAADYGYTF
DNA: TGTGCCTGGAGTGTACGTAAGGCTGCGGACTATGGCTACACCTTC

size: NA
D: NA
J: TRBJ1-1
V: TRBV29-1
CDR3: CSVDPGRVRTEAFF
DNA: TGCAGCGTTGATCCGGGCAGGGTGAGAACTGAAGCTTTCTTT

size: few
D: TRBD1
J: TRBJ2-2
V: TRBV5-4
CDR3: CASSPPRTGGLMGGELFF
DNA: TGTGCCAGCAGCCCCCCCCGGACAGGGGGCCTGATGGGCGGGGAGCTGTTTTTT

size: NA
D: TRBD1
J: TRBJ1-1
V: TRBV2
CDR3: CASSGLTGKTMNTEAFF
DNA: TGTGCCAGCAGCGGCTTGACAGGGAAAACAATGAACACTGAAGCTTTCTTT

size: NA
D: TRBD2
J: TRBJ2-5
V: TRBV11-1
CDR3: CASSLGSGGPQETQYF
DNA: TGTGCCAGCAGCTTAGGTAGCGGGGGACCCCAAGAGACCCAGTACTTC

size: NA
D: NA
J: TRBJ1-1
V: TRBV19
CDR3: CASSIGVTSGTEAFF
DNA: TGTGCCAGTAGTATAGGAGTCACCTCGGGGACTGAAGCTTTCTTT

size: NA
D: TRBD1
J: TRBJ1-6
V: TRBV7-9
CDR3: CASSYKGGGSPLHF
DNA: TGTGCCAGCAGTTATAAAGGGGGCGGGTCACCCCTCCACTTT

size: NA
D: TRBD1
J: TRBJ2-7
V: TRBV11-2
CDR3: CASSPTGGLSYEQYF
DNA: TGTGCCAGCAGCCCGACAGGGGGCCTCTCCTACGAGCAGTACTTC